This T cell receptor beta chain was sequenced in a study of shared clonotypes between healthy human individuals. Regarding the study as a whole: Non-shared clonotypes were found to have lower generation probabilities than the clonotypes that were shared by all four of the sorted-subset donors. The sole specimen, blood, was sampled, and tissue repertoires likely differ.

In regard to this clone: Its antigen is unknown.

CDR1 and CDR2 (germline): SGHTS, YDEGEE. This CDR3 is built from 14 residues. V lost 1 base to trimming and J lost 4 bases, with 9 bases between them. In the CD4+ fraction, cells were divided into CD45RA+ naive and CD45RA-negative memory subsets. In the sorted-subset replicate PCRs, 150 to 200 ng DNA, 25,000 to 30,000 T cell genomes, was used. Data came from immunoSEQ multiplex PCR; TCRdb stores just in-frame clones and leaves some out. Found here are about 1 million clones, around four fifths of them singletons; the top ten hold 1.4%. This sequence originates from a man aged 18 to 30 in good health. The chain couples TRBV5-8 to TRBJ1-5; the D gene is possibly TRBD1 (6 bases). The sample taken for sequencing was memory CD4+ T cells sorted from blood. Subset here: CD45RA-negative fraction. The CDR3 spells CASSLTGSNQPQHF. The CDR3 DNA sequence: TGTGCCAGCAGCTTGACAGGGTCGAATCAGCCCCAGCATTTT. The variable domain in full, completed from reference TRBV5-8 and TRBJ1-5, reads EAGVTQSPTHLIKTRGQQATLRCSPISGHTSVYWYQQALGLGLQFLLWYDEGEERNRGNFPPRFSGRQFPNYSSELNVNALELEDSALYLCASSLTGSNQPQHFGDGTRLSIL.